Presented here are 10 T cell receptor beta chains from one specimen sequenced in a study of cytomegalovirus exposure and HLA in healthy donors (dated by TCRdb to 2017 to 2019). Libraries were made using the immunoSEQ multiplex PCR assay. The multiplex PCR relied on a mix of 60 forward primers for TCR Vbeta segments and 13 reverse primers for TCR Jbeta segments. The clones in this table, taken by TCRdb from immuneACCESS, are in-frame only. Not every clone is retained; where verified, under half of the shortfall comes from an unresolved V gene, and the cause of the rest is unknown. The sample table contains almost 200,000 clones; only one count was recorded for around 75% of them. The ten largest clones represent approximately 0.39% of the sample. Sequenced: PBMCs. The receptors come from a male donor in good health and CMV-seropositive.

This clone was recorded a few times. The rearrangement joins TRBV10-2 to TRBJ2-3; 8 nucleotides line up with TRBD2. The V segment lost 1 base and the J segment 3 bases; nucleotides outside the gene matches: 3. This CDR3 comprises 15 residues. From germline, CDR1 is WSHSY and CDR2 SAAADI. The CDR3 nucleotides are TGCGCCAGCAGTGAGTGGCGGGAGGAGACAGATACGCAGTATTTT. It translates to CASSEWREETDTQYF.

The chain couples TRBV5-4 to TRBJ2-2; possibly TRBD2 for D (6 bases). V lost 3 bases to trimming and J lost 7 bases, with 16 bases between them. CDR3 length equals 15 residues. CDR1 and CDR2 from the germline V gene are SGHNT and YYREEE (reference sequence). The chain's CDR3 is CASSSAGLRIGELFF. In DNA form, the CDR3 reads TGTGCCAGCAGCTCCGCGGGGCTTCGCATCGGGGAGCTGTTTTTT. The complete variable domain, with remaining parts taken from reference TRBV5-4 and TRBJ2-2, reads ETGVTQSPTHLIKTRGQQVTLRCSSQSGHNTVSWYQQALGQGPQFIFQYYREEENGRGNFPPRFSGLQFPNYSSELNVNALELDDSALYLCASSSAGLRIGELFFGEGSRLTVL.

The genes are TRBV7-2 and TRBJ2-2, with D perhaps matching TRBD2 (6 bases). Trimming took off 8 bases at V and 2 bases at J, with 12 bases between the two ends. This CDR3 is 14 amino acids long. The germline V gene encodes CDR1 SGHTA and CDR2 FQGNSA. CDR3 region: CASGRTTNTGELFF. Written as DNA, the CDR3 is TGTGCCAGCGGACGGACTACCAACACCGGGGAGCTGTTTTTT.

This rearrangement joins TRBV7-2 to TRBJ2-7, with 7 bases matching TRBD1. The CDR3 has 14 residues. Germline V gene lookup returns CDR1 SGHTA and CDR2 FQGNSA. Trimming at V came to 7 bases and at J to 5 bases, leaving 11 bases not matched to a gene. CDR3 sequence (DNA): TGTGCCAGCACCTTTTCCCCAGGGGGTAACGAGCAGTACTTC. Translation: CASTFSPGGNEQYF. Together with reference TRBV7-2 and TRBJ2-7, the CDR3 gives the full variable domain: GAGVSQSPSNKVTEKGKDVELRCDPISGHTALYWYRQSLGQGLEFLIYFQGNSAPDKSGLPSDRFSAERTGGSVSTLTIQRTQQEDSAVYLCASTFSPGGNEQYFGPGTRLTVT.

The genes are TRBV9 and TRBJ2-7; 10 nucleotides agree with TRBD2. V shed 2 bases, J shed 2 bases, and the junction held 10 bases outside the gene matches. The CDR3 spans 17 residues. Germline CDR1 SGDLS, CDR2 YYNGEE. CDR3 loop: CASSVGAGLAGAYEQYF. DNA of the CDR3: TGTGCCAGCAGCGTTGGGGCGGGGCTAGCGGGGGCCTACGAGCAGTACTTC.

CDR3 protein: CASSGQGVTNEKLFF. The CDR3 DNA sequence: TGTGCCAGCAGTGGACAGGGGGTTACTAATGAAAAACTGTTTTTT. The chain is built from TRBV7-9 and TRBJ1-4; 10 bases are shared with TRBD1. Unmatched junction bases numbered 3, after V lost 6 bases and J lost 2 bases. CDR3 size: 15 residues. The germline V gene encodes CDR1 SEHNR and CDR2 FQNEAQ (reference sequence).

The V call is TRBV29-1, the J call TRBJ2-7; 7 nucleotides agree with TRBD1. There are 18 residues in the CDR3. Germline V lookup: CDR1 SQVTM, CDR2 ANQGSEA. V shed 2 bases and J 2 bases; nucleotides not matched to a gene: 18. CDR3 in DNA: TGCAGCGTTGAAATATCTAAGGGGGCGATAAGCCGGGCCTACGAGCAGTACTTC. It encodes CSVEISKGAISRAYEQYF.

The J gene is TRBJ1-2, the V gene TRBV28; a possible D gene is TRBD1 (6 bases). This CDR3 has 15 amino acids. The ends were cut back, 1 base at V and 3 bases at J, with 12 bases in the middle. Germline CDR1 reads MDHEN; CDR2 reads SYDVKM. CDR3 region: CASSLLLRTDYGYTF. In nucleotides, the CDR3 is TGTGCCAGCAGTTTATTGTTGCGGACAGACTATGGCTACACCTTC.

This clone was observed a handful of times. The chain links TRBV25-1 to TRBJ2-1; perhaps TRBD1 as D (6 bases). CDR1 is MGHDK and CDR2 is SYGVNS in the germline V gene. This CDR3 is 15 amino acids long. Trimming removed 5 bases at V and 1 base at J, with 12 bases between. CDR3 in amino acids: CASSRTANSYNEQFF. The CDR3, as DNA: TGTGCCAGCAGTAGGACAGCTAATTCCTACAATGAGCAGTTCTTC.

The genes are TRBV28 and TRBJ1-2; no reliable D call. With 1 base removed from V and 8 bases from J, the gap between germline ends came to 8 bases. The CDR3 has 12 amino acids. The V gene's germline CDR1 is MDHEN and CDR2 SYDVKM. CDR3 sequence (DNA): TGTGCCAGCAGTTTATCGGCAGGAGGCTACACCTTC. Protein product: CASSLSAGGYTF.